These 31 T cell receptor beta chains share one sample of origin, sequenced in a study of blood T cells in healthy people across ages (dated by TCRdb to between 2014 and 2016). Receptors were amplified or captured by 5' RACE. The sequencer listed for this sample is Illumina HiSeq 2500. The second PCR ran for about 6 to 11 cycles and used a J-beta primer mix along with a sample-barcoded 5' primer. The raw public reads went through TCRdb reprocessing: fastp at Q25, MiXCR clone calling, in-frame beta chains kept. Identical CDR3 proteins give one entry, which carries the most common genes and DNA. This sample lists hundreds of thousands of distinct CDR3 sequences; 58% were detected once. 20% to 25% of the sample lies in the top ten. The sample consisted of blood. Receptor source: a man between 25 and 39 years old in good health.

This clonotype was counted only a few times. This chain links TRBV7-6 with TRBJ2-7, with a weak D call TRBD1 (6 bases). Per germline, CDR1 SGHVS and CDR2 FNYEAQ. The ends were cut back, 5 bases at V and 5 bases at J, with 13 bases in the middle. The CDR3 covers 13 residues. The CDR3 spells CASSVGQRDEQYF. The CDR3 DNA follows: TGTGCCAGCAGCGTAGGACAGAGGGACGAGCAGTACTTC.

The chain employs TRBV6-5 and TRBJ2-1; 8 positions agree with TRBD2. With V trimmed by 2 bases and J by 7 bases, 4 bases remained unmatched. The germline gives CDR1 MNHEY, CDR2 SVGAGI. The CDR3 is 14 residues long. The DNA for the CDR3 is TGTGCCAGCAGTTACGTACGGGGGGGTAATGAGCAGTTCTTC. Protein: CASSYVRGGNEQFF.

The chain joins TRBV10-3 to TRBJ2-5; 8 nucleotides align to TRBD2. The V segment lost 3 bases and the J segment 11 bases; nucleotides outside the gene matches: 14. CDR1 is ENHRY and CDR2 is SYGVKD in the germline V gene. The CDR3 is made up of 15 amino acids. The CDR3 nucleotides read TGTGCCATCAGTGATTCCAGCGGGGGTTACAATGAGCAGTACTTC. Its translation is CAISDSSGGYNEQYF.

This chain links TRBV10-3 with TRBJ2-7, with TRBD1 matching over 7 bases. The tail of the sequence fits TRBJ2-4 better, so the J call may be wrong. The CDR3 runs 13 residues. Germline loops: CDR1 ENHRY, CDR2 SYGVKD. CDR3 sequence reads: CAITRTTGHIQYF. CDR3 bases: TGTGCCATCACTAGGACGACAGGGCACATTCAGTACTTC.

The CDR3 DNA follows: TGTGCCAGCAGTGACCTCAGGGTCCATGAGCAGTTCTTC. Protein product: CASSDLRVHEQFF. The chain couples TRBV25-1 to TRBJ2-1; D perhaps matches TRBD1 (5 bases). Trimming took off 3 bases at V and 8 bases at J, with 11 bases between the two ends. This CDR3 is built from 13 residues. Germline CDR1 is MGHDK and CDR2 is SYGVNS. Full variable domain (remainder filled in from reference TRBV25-1 and TRBJ2-1): EADIYQTPRYLVIGTGKKITLECSQTMGHDKMYWYQQDPGMELHLIHYSYGVNSTEKGDLSSESTVSRIRTEHFPLTLESARPSHTSQYLCASSDLRVHEQFFGPGTRLTVL.

This chain links TRBV12-3 or TRBV12-4 with TRBJ2-5; D gene unclear. CDR3 length: 14 amino acids. Trimming stripped 5 bases from V and 0 bases from J, with 10 bases between. In DNA, the CDR3 is TGTGCCAGCAGTCTATTTTCGGACCAAGAGACCCAGTACTTC. As protein: CASSLFSDQETQYF.

The rearrangement joins TRBV27 to TRBJ2-6; weak D call: TRBD1 (5 bases). Per germline, CDR1 MNHEY and CDR2 SMNVEV (reference sequence). With 6 bases removed from V and 0 bases from J, the gap between germline ends came to 9 bases. This CDR3 has 15 amino acids. This chain's CDR3 is CASRQETSGANVLTF. In DNA form, the CDR3 reads TGTGCCAGCAGACAGGAAACCTCTGGGGCCAACGTCCTGACTTTC.

This clonotype was picked up one time. V is TRBV5-1 and J is TRBJ2-7, with 7 bases fitting TRBD1. The CDR3 consists of 14 residues. The V gene end was trimmed by 4 bases and the J gene end by 5 bases; junction bases not matched to a gene: 9. Looked up from germline, CDR1 is SGHRS and CDR2 is YFSETQ. CDR3 DNA sequence: TGCGCCAGCAGCCGACAGGGTATGGACGACGAGCAGTACTTC. As protein: CASSRQGMDDEQYF.

This clonotype was observed a handful of times. A much larger clonotype is one base distant, so this may be a read error. The chain couples TRBV6-2 or TRBV6-3 to TRBJ1-2, with D tentatively TRBD1 (5 bases). The germline V and J ends were trimmed by 6 bases and 8 bases, with 13 bases remaining between them. CDR3 size: 12 residues. Germline CDR1 reads MNHEY; CDR2 reads SVGEGT. The CDR3 loop is CASRPGTWGYTF. The CDR3 DNA sequence: TGTGCCAGCAGGCCCGGGACCTGGGGCTACACCTTC.

To note about this clonotype: One end of the junction varies from germline; a read error may be responsible. V and J are TRBV9 and TRBJ1-2; 7 nucleotides match TRBD1. CDR3 length: 16 residues. Per the germline V gene, CDR1 is SGDLS and CDR2 is YYNGEE. The CDR3 reads CASTVNDREFPYGYTF. In nucleotides, the CDR3 is TGTGCCAGCACCGTAAATGACAGGGAGTTTCCCTATGGCTACACCTTC.

This clonotype has a handful of counts. The chain is built from TRBV20-1 and TRBJ2-3, with TRBD2 identical over 8 bases. V gave up 2 bases and J gave up 2 bases; unmatched junction bases: 6. The CDR3 has 15 residues. Germline lookup yields CDR1 DFQATT and CDR2 SNEGSKA (reference sequence). CDR3 residues: CSARLPGGITDTQYF. As DNA, the CDR3 is TGCAGTGCTAGACTTCCGGGAGGGATCACAGATACGCAGTATTTT.

This clonotype has more than one count but fewer than ten. The chain recombines TRBV5-1 with TRBJ2-4; 7 bases match TRBD2. Germline assignment: CDR1 SGHRS and CDR2 YFSETQ. CDR3 length: 15 residues. Germline trimming cut 7 bases from V and 8 bases from J; bases unmatched to any gene: 15. CDR3 in DNA: TGCGCCAGCCCGAGCGGCCCTTCACGGGAGGACATTCAGTACTTC. This sequence encodes CASPSGPSREDIQYF. Filled out from reference TRBV5-1 and TRBJ2-4, the complete variable domain reads KAGVTQTPRYLIKTRGQQVTLSCSPISGHRSVSWYQQTPGQGLQFLFEYFSETQRNKGNFPGRFSGRQFSNSRSEMNVSTLELGDSALYLCASPSGPSREDIQYFGAGTRLSVL.

Details on this clonotype: At one end, the junction sequence differs from germline, possibly due to a read error. J is TRBJ2-3 and V is TRBV29-1, with D perhaps matching TRBD2 (6 bases). The length of the CDR3 is 13 residues. CDR1 SQVTM and CDR2 ANQGSEA come from the germline V gene. CDR3 in amino acids: CSVEEAGTDTQYF. The CDR3 DNA reads as TGCAGCGTGGAAGAGGCGGGAACAGATACGCAGTATTTT.

The chain joins TRBV5-1 to TRBJ2-7, with D possibly matching TRBD2 (5 bases). This CDR3 region has 14 residues. The germline V gene encodes CDR1 SGHRS and CDR2 YFSETQ. Trimming took 4 bases from V and 3 from J, leaving 14 bases between them. In DNA form, the CDR3 reads TGCGCCAGCAGCCCAACTTTGGCGGGCTACGAGCAGTACTTC. Amino acids: CASSPTLAGYEQYF. Full variable domain (remainder filled in from reference TRBV5-1 and TRBJ2-7): KAGVTQTPRYLIKTRGQQVTLSCSPISGHRSVSWYQQTPGQGLQFLFEYFSETQRNKGNFPGRFSGRQFSNSRSEMNVSTLELGDSALYLCASSPTLAGYEQYFGPGTRLTVT.

The rearrangement uses TRBV9 and TRBJ2-1, with unresolved D. The CDR3 totals 13 residues. Per the germline V gene, CDR1 is SGDLS and CDR2 is YYNGEE. The V gene lost 3 bases and the J gene lost 8 bases, with 12 bases spanning the gap. CDR3 nucleotide sequence: TGTGCCAGCAGCGCCCTGTCCAGCGATGAGCAGTTCTTC. Protein sequence: CASSALSSDEQFF.

The rearrangement uses TRBV28 and TRBJ1-2, with D hard to call. The CDR3 has 15 residues. CDR1 and CDR2 (germline): MDHEN, SYDVKM. The V end lost 5 bases, the J end lost 2 bases, and 15 bases lay between the germline ends. In DNA form, the CDR3 reads TGTGCCAGCAGTCCGGCGGAGACCGCCAACTATGGCTACACCTTC. Protein product: CASSPAETANYGYTF.

The genes are TRBV6-6 and TRBJ1-1, with a possible D match to TRBD1 (5 bases). The germline V gene encodes CDR1 MNHNY and CDR2 SVGAGI (reference sequence). The germline V and J ends were trimmed by 3 bases and 5 bases, with 10 bases remaining between them. The CDR3 covers 13 residues. For the CDR3, the DNA is TGTGCCAGCAGTTATGGGGCTCGGACTGAAGCTTTCTTT. Translating it yields CASSYGARTEAFF.

This clonotype has a handful of counts. The V gene is TRBV4-2, the J gene TRBJ2-5; TRBD1 might be the D (7 bases). In germline, CDR1 is LGHNA, CDR2 YNFKEQ. V shed 0 bases and J shed 5 bases, with 13 bases lying between them. This CDR3 spans 15 amino acids. In DNA form, the CDR3 reads TGTGCCAGCAGCCAAGATCAGGGGGGAGGCGAGACCCAGTACTTC. Encoded protein: CASSQDQGGGETQYF.

V is TRBV12-3 or TRBV12-4 and J is TRBJ1-2; D might be TRBD1 (5 bases). V dropped 3 bases and J dropped 7 bases, with 12 bases sitting between them. The CDR3 is 13 residues long. CDR3 sequence reads: CASSLGRGCGYTF. The CDR3 nucleotides read TGTGCCAGCAGTTTGGGACGGGGATGTGGCTACACCTTC.

This chain connects TRBV20-1 to TRBJ1-5; D is unclear. This CDR3 is built from 12 residues. Trimming cost V 4 bases and J 2 bases, with 6 bases left between them. The germline V gene encodes CDR1 DFQATT and CDR2 SNEGSKA (reference sequence). DNA of the CDR3: TGCAGTGCTAAAAGGGGCAATCAGCCCCAGCATTTT. Residues: CSAKRGNQPQHF.

A few counts support this clonotype. The V gene is TRBV6-2 or TRBV6-3, the J gene TRBJ2-7; no definite D call. The CDR3 runs 18 residues. In germline, CDR1 is MNHEY, CDR2 SVGEGT. V gave up 4 bases and J gave up 0 bases, with 22 bases separating them. The CDR3 coding sequence is TGTGCCAGCAGTTTATCAATTGGCAATACGCCTCCCTCCTACGAGCAGTACTTC. Protein product: CASSLSIGNTPPSYEQYF.

The CDR3, as DNA: TGTGCCAGCAGCCTAGCGGACCTCTACGAGCAGTACTTC. It encodes CASSLADLYEQYF. The chain employs TRBV5-5 and TRBJ2-5, with 7 positions matching TRBD2. The last part of the DNA fits TRBJ2-7 better; the J call may be wrong. This CDR3 contains 13 residues. CDR1 and CDR2 (germline): SGHKS, YYEKEE (reference sequence).

This chain links TRBV6-2 or TRBV6-3 with TRBJ2-1; D may be TRBD1 or TRBD2 (5 bases each). CDR3 length equals 16 residues. Trimming cost V 2 bases and J 10 bases, with 21 bases left between them. Looked up from germline, CDR1 is MNHEY and CDR2 is SVGEGT. The CDR3 DNA follows: TGTGCCAGCAGTTACGCGCCGCGAGGGGTTAGGAGCGAGCAGTTCTTC. Translating gives CASSYAPRGVRSEQFF.

J is TRBJ2-7 and V is TRBV11-2; D is unresolved. V was pared by 7 bases and J by 2 bases, with 18 bases between. CDR3 length equals 15 residues. Germline CDR1 and CDR2: SGHAT and FQNNGV. CDR3 region: CASTNGLLATYEQYF. DNA of the CDR3: TGTGCCAGCACCAACGGCCTCCTGGCTACCTACGAGCAGTACTTC.

The CDR3 DNA follows: TGTGCCAGCAGCTACGCCCAGGGAATTCGAAATACGCAGTATTTT. Protein product: CASSYAQGIRNTQYF. The genes are TRBV7-2 and TRBJ2-3, with a weak D call TRBD1 (5 bases). V was clipped by 4 bases and J by 7 bases, with 18 bases between them. CDR3 length: 15 residues. The germline gives CDR1 SGHTA, CDR2 FQGNSA.

The sample holds a few counts of this clonotype. The rearrangement uses TRBV7-9 and TRBJ2-1, with a possible D match to TRBD2 (6 bases). V was clipped by 6 bases and J by 7 bases, with 10 bases between them. This CDR3 comprises 12 residues. The germline V gene encodes CDR1 SEHNR and CDR2 FQNEAQ (reference sequence). This CDR3 reads CASRGGANEQFF. The CDR3 DNA reads TGTGCCAGCAGGGGGGGAGCGAATGAGCAGTTCTTC.

CDR3 DNA: TGTGCCAGCACCACAGGCAGGGTAGCGGGGGACAATGAGCAGTACTTC. Translating it yields CASTTGRVAGDNEQYF. The chain uses TRBV7-2 and TRBJ2-1; 9 nucleotides agree with TRBD2. The J call is in doubt because the DNA end fits TRBJ2-7 better. The CDR3 contains 16 residues. Germline CDR1 is SGHTA and CDR2 is FQGNSA.

Turning to this clonotype: It may be a read error: a sequence one base away is much more abundant. CDR3 nucleotide sequence: TGTGCCACCAGAGAGGGCATCGGGAAGGAGTACAATGAGCAGTTCTTC. Its protein product is CATREGIGKEYNEQFF. This rearrangement joins TRBV15 to TRBJ2-1; possible D gene TRBD2, 5 bases. From germline, CDR1 is LNHNV and CDR2 YYDKDF (reference sequence). CDR3 length equals 16 residues. Trimming stripped 6 bases from V and 4 bases from J, with 19 bases between.

This clonotype was recorded once. The chain has TRBV20-1 and TRBJ1-6; tentatively, D is TRBD1 (5 bases). Germline V gene lookup returns CDR1 DFQATT and CDR2 SNEGSKA (reference sequence). Deletions cut 1 base from V and 10 bases from J, with 14 bases between. The CDR3 spans 14 residues. CDR3: CSARVQGSQSPLHF. The CDR3 DNA sequence: TGCAGTGCTAGAGTCCAGGGATCGCAGTCACCCCTCCACTTT.

The rearrangement joins TRBV28 to TRBJ2-7; the match to TRBD1 covers 7 bases. Germline trimming cut 7 bases from V and 3 bases from J; bases unmatched to any gene: 9. This CDR3 has 14 residues. Germline CDR1 reads MDHEN; CDR2 reads SYDVKM. The CDR3 DNA sequence: TGTGCCAGCACCCCGGACAGGTTCATCTACGAGCAGTACTTC. Its protein is CASTPDRFIYEQYF.

The rearrangement links TRBV7-2 to TRBJ2-3; D gene ambiguous. This CDR3 has 14 amino acids. Germline assignment: CDR1 SGHTA and CDR2 FQGNSA. Trimming cost V 5 bases and J 2 bases, with 11 bases left between them. CDR3 loop: CASSLSELTDTQYF. CDR3 DNA sequence: TGTGCCAGCAGCCTTTCGGAGCTCACAGATACGCAGTATTTT.